The 25 T cell receptor beta chains given below trace back to one sample, sequenced in a study of blood T cell repertoires in COVID-19. Clones were sequenced by immunoSEQ multiplex PCR, and TCRdb holds only the in-frame ones, with some missing. The sample lists over 600,000 clones, 85% to 90% occurring once. Sequencing used peripheral blood. These receptor sequences come from a woman younger than 35 with acute or convalescent COVID-19.

This chain connects TRBV27 to TRBJ1-5; 7 nucleotides match TRBD1. This CDR3 is 14 amino acids long. Germline values: CDR1 MNHEY, CDR2 SMNVEV (reference sequence). J lost 6 bases, V lost 2 bases, and 4 bases had no gene match. CDR3 loop: CASSLEGASQPQHF. Here the CDR3 DNA reads TGTGCCAGCAGTTTAGAGGGGGCCAGTCAGCCCCAGCATTTT.

This clone was observed a few times. For the CDR3, the DNA is TGCAGCGTTGAACAGCGGGGGATGAACACTGAAGCTTTCTTT. It is translated as CSVEQRGMNTEAFF. V usage is TRBV29-1 and J usage is TRBJ1-1, with D possibly matching TRBD1 (5 bases). V was clipped by 2 bases and J by 0 bases, with 10 bases between them. Germline V gene data show CDR1 as SQVTM and CDR2 as ANQGSEA. This CDR3 has 14 amino acids.

The CDR3 loop reads CASSAGGQPQHF. CDR3 coding DNA: TGTGCCAGCAGTGCCGGTGGTCAGCCCCAGCATTTT. The V call is TRBV12-3 or TRBV12-4, the J call TRBJ1-5; D call uncertain. The CDR3 is 12 residues long. The V end was cut by 5 bases, the J end by 6 bases, with 8 bases between.

In its sample, this clone was seen a few times. Other DNA variants within this sample encode the same CDR3. The V and J genes are TRBV19 and TRBJ1-1; D gene uncertain. The germline V gene encodes CDR1 LNHDA and CDR2 SQIVND (reference sequence). Trimming cost V 7 bases and J 5 bases, with 8 bases left between them. The CDR3 runs to 11 residues. CDR3 in amino acids: CASIRGTEAFF. Here the CDR3 DNA reads TGTGCCAGTATACGAGGAACTGAAGCTTTCTTT.

The chain recombines TRBV6-2 or TRBV6-3 with TRBJ1-1; maybe TRBD1 (5 bases). This CDR3 is built from 15 residues. The germline V gene encodes CDR1 MNHEY and CDR2 SVGEGT. The ends were cut back, 6 bases at V and 2 bases at J, with 16 bases in the middle. CDR3 DNA: TGTGCCAGCAGCGTGGGGCGGGGAATTAACACTGAAGCTTTCTTT. It yields the protein CASSVGRGINTEAFF.

The rearrangement joins TRBV4-1 to TRBJ1-2, with unresolved D. Germline CDR1 and CDR2: MGHRA and YSYEKL. V gave up 4 bases and J gave up 5 bases, with 17 bases separating them. The CDR3 has 15 residues. CDR3 DNA: TGCGCCAGCAGCCCCCCGGATGCGACTGTGTATGGCTACACCTTC. This gives the protein CASSPPDATVYGYTF.

The chain uses TRBV29-1 and TRBJ2-5, with TRBD1 matching 10 bases. In germline, CDR1 is SQVTM, CDR2 ANQGSEA. With V trimmed by 6 bases and J by 2 bases, 6 bases remained unmatched. This CDR3 region has 14 residues. In nucleotides, the CDR3 is TGCAGCGTGACCGGGACAGGGGAACAAGAGACCCAGTACTTC. Its protein is CSVTGTGEQETQYF.

This rearrangement joins TRBV27 to TRBJ2-5; D not certain. Germline CDR1 reads MNHEY; CDR2 reads SMNVEV (reference sequence). Trimming took 6 bases from V and 1 from J, leaving 15 bases between them. The CDR3 consists of 15 residues. As DNA, the CDR3 is TGTGCCAGCAGCTCCTCCCCCATGAGCCAAGAGACCCAGTACTTC. Its protein is CASSSSPMSQETQYF.

The chain has TRBV4-3 and TRBJ2-3, with TRBD2 identical over 7 bases. The V gene's germline CDR1 is LGHNA and CDR2 YSLEER. The CDR3 covers 17 residues. The trim removed 0 bases at V and 5 bases at J, leaving 11 bases unmatched. CDR3 in amino acids: CASSQDGPGGGRDTQYF. In DNA form, the CDR3 reads TGCGCCAGCAGCCAAGATGGTCCGGGGGGAGGTAGAGATACGCAGTATTTT.

V gene TRBV10-3 combines with J gene TRBJ1-5; weak D call: TRBD1 (6 bases). The CDR3 contains 18 residues. Germline lookup yields CDR1 ENHRY and CDR2 SYGVKD. With 2 bases removed from V and 0 bases from J, the gap between germline ends came to 17 bases. The CDR3 is CAISERGGSSISNQPQHF. Here the CDR3 DNA reads TGTGCCATCAGTGAGAGGGGGGGGAGCAGTATTAGCAATCAGCCCCAGCATTTT.

Points on this clone: The sample carries other DNA sequences with the same CDR3. The DNA of the CDR3 is TGCGCCAGCAGCCAAGTAGGGGGCTACGAGCAGTACTTC. Translation gives CASSQVGGYEQYF. V usage is TRBV4-1 and J usage is TRBJ2-7; D might be TRBD1 (6 bases). Trimming removed 1 base at V and 3 bases at J, with 7 bases between. CDR1 is MGHRA, CDR2 YSYEKL, per germline. This CDR3 is 13 amino acids long.

This clone was seen a handful of times. This sequence joins TRBV9 and TRBJ2-1, with D tentatively TRBD2 (7 bases). CDR1 is SGDLS, CDR2 YYNGEE, per germline. V dropped 3 bases and J dropped 4 bases, with 14 bases sitting between them. The CDR3 spans 15 residues. The DNA of the CDR3 is TGTGCCAGCAGCGAAACAGGGAGGGGGTACAATGAGCAGTTCTTC. This translates into CASSETGRGYNEQFF.

J is TRBJ1-2 and V is TRBV6-5, with TRBD1 as a possible D gene (6 bases). The CDR3 extends over 12 amino acids. The V end was cut by 6 bases, the J end by 6 bases, with 11 bases between. In germline, CDR1 is MNHEY, CDR2 SVGAGI. The chain's CDR3 is CASRNQGNGYTF. The CDR3 DNA follows: TGTGCCAGCAGGAATCAGGGGAATGGCTACACCTTC.

The count of this clone is one. This rearrangement joins TRBV12-3 or TRBV12-4 to TRBJ2-1, with 8 nucleotides matching TRBD1. The CDR3 extends over 12 amino acids. V shed 6 bases and J 15 bases; nucleotides not matched to a gene: 10. The CDR3 DNA sequence: TGTGCCAGCAGCTCCCGACAGGGGATGATGTTCTTC. As protein: CASSSRQGMMFF.

This chain connects TRBV3-1 (or the pseudogene TRBV3-2) to TRBJ1-5; D is unclear. The CDR3 length is 15 residues. Trimming removed 3 bases from V and 0 bases from J, with 9 bases in between. Germline V gene lookup returns CDR1 LGHDT and CDR2 YNNKEL (reference sequence). The CDR3 region has the DNA TGTGCCAGCAGCCAGGAGGGTTCTAGCAATCAGCCCCAGCATTTT. It codes for CASSQEGSSNQPQHF.

V gene TRBV6-4 combines with J gene TRBJ2-2; weak D call: TRBD1 (6 bases). Trimming shortened V by 6 bases and J by 6 bases, and 14 bases separated the two germline ends. Germline CDR1 MRHNA, CDR2 SNTAGT. This CDR3 comprises 14 residues. In nucleotides, the CDR3 is TGTGCCAGCAGCAAGACAGGATGGGCCGGGGAGCTGTTTTTT. It codes for CASSKTGWAGELFF.

This chain links TRBV19 with TRBJ1-6, with 7 bases matching TRBD1. V lost 3 bases and J lost 6; bases outside the gene matches: 5. Germline CDR1 is LNHDA and CDR2 is SQIVND (reference sequence). The CDR3 is 15 residues long. Written as DNA, the CDR3 is TGTGCCAGTAGTATCGGGAGACAGGGTAATTCACCCCTCCACTTT. Residues: CASSIGRQGNSPLHF. The full variable domain, with the rest looked up from reference TRBV19 and TRBJ1-6, is DGGITQSPKYLFRKEGQNVTLSCEQNLNHDAMYWYRQDPGQGLRLIYYSQIVNDFQKGDIAEGYSVSREKKESFPLTVTSAQKNPTAFYLCASSIGRQGNSPLHFGNGTRLTVT.

This sequence joins TRBV21-1 and TRBJ1-3. TRBV21-1 is flagged as a pseudogene. This CDR3 comprises 15 residues. CDR3 nucleotide sequence: TGTGCCAGCAGCAAACGAAGTTCGAGTGGAAACACCATATATTTT. It specifies CASSKRSSSGNTIYF.

The chain employs TRBV2 and TRBJ1-2; D is possibly TRBD1 (5 bases). Germline CDR1 and CDR2: SNHLY and FYNNEI. This CDR3 spans 16 amino acids. V lost 6 bases and J 1 base, leaving 18 bases between the germline ends. The CDR3 DNA is TGTGCCAGCAGGGCCAGACAGCAACTACTTAACTATGGCTACACCTTC. Its translation is CASRARQQLLNYGYTF.

The CDR3 loop is CASGRGGQVNTEAFF. CDR3 coding DNA: TGTGCCAGCGGAAGAGGGGGACAGGTGAACACTGAAGCTTTCTTT. V and J are TRBV9 and TRBJ1-1, with 8 nucleotides matching TRBD1. CDR3 length: 15 residues. Trimming cost V 7 bases and J 0 bases; bases outside gene matches: 8. Germline CDR1 SGDLS, CDR2 YYNGEE.

This chain uses TRBV6-1 with TRBJ1-5; maybe TRBD1 (5 bases). The CDR3 extends over 12 amino acids. Germline CDR1 reads MNHNS; CDR2 reads SASEGT. Trimming took 11 bases from V and 4 from J, leaving 12 bases between them. Here the CDR3 reads CACQGGNQPQHF. In nucleotides, the CDR3 is TGTGCCTGCCAGGGAGGGAATCAGCCCCAGCATTTT.

This chain uses TRBV25-1 with TRBJ2-7; D gene ambiguous. Germline V gives CDR1 MGHDK, CDR2 SYGVNS. The CDR3 runs to 14 residues. V was shortened by 1 base and J by 6 bases, with 13 bases between the two germline ends. The CDR3, as DNA: TGTGCCAGCAGTGAATCCCTTTTGTTGGCCGAGCAGTACTTC. Its translation: CASSESLLLAEQYF.

The V gene is TRBV20-1, the J gene TRBJ1-2; 9 bases match TRBD1. CDR1 and CDR2 (germline): DFQATT, SNEGSKA (reference sequence). The CDR3 sequence is 11 residues long. V lost 5 bases to trimming and J lost 7 bases; unmatched junction nucleotides: 2. This CDR3 is CSASTGGGYTF. CDR3 sequence (DNA): TGCAGTGCTTCGACAGGGGGTGGCTACACCTTC.

The chain couples TRBV2 to TRBJ1-5; the D is unclear. Trimming removed 7 bases from V and 7 bases from J, with 14 bases in between. The V gene's germline CDR1 is SNHLY and CDR2 FYNNEI. The length of the CDR3 is 13 residues. In DNA form, the CDR3 reads TGTGCCAGCATGAAGGAGGGAATACAGCCCCAGCATTTT. Translated: CASMKEGIQPQHF.

This rearrangement joins TRBV2 to TRBJ2-1; TRBD2 matches 12 bases. Germline-derived CDR1 and CDR2 are SNHLY and FYNNEI. The CDR3 loop spans 15 amino acids. V was pared by 6 bases and J by 5 bases, with 5 bases of the junction left unmatched. CDR3 residues: CASSPTSGGDNEQFF. Written as DNA, the CDR3 is TGTGCCAGCAGCCCGACTAGCGGGGGAGACAATGAGCAGTTCTTC.